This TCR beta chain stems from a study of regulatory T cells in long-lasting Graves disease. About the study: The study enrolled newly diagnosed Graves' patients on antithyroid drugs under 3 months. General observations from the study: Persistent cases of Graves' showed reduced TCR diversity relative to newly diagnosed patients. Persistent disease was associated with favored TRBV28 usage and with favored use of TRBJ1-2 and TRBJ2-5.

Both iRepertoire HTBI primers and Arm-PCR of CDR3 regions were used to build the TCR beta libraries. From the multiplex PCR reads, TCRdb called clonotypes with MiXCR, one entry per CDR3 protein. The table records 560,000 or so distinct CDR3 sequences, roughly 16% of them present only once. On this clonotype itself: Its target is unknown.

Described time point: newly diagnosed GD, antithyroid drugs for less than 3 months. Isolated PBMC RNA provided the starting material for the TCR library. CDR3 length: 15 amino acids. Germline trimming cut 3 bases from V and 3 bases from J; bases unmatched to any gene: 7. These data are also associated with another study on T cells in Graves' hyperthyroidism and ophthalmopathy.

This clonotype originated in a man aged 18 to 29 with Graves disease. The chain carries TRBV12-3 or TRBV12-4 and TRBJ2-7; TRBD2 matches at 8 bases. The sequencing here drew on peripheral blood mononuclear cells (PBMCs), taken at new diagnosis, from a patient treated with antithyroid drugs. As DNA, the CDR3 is TGTGCCAGCAGTTTGGGTAGCGGGATAGTCTACGAGCAGTACTTC. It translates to CASSLGSGIVYEQYF.